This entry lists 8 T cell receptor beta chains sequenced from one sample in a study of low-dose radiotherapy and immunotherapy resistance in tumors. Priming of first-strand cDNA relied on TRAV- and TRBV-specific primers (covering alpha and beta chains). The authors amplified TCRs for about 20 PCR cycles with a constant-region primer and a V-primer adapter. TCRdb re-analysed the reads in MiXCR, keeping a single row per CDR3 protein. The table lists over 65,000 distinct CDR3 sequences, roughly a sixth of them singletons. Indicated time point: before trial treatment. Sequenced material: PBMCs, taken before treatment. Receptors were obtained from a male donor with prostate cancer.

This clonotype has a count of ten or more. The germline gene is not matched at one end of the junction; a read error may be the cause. Written as DNA, the CDR3 is TGTGCCAGCAGCTTCGGAGAGACCCAGTACTTC. Its protein is CASSFGETQYF. The J gene is TRBJ2-5, the V gene TRBV5-1; D call uncertain. Per the germline V gene, CDR1 is SGHRS and CDR2 is YFSETQ. The CDR3 extends over 11 amino acids.

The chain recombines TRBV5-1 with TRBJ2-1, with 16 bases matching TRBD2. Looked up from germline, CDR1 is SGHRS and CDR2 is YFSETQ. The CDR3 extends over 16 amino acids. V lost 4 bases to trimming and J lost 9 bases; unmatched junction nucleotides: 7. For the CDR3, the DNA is TGCGCCAGCAGCGCAGGGACTAGCGGGGGGGCGTTTGAGCAGTTCTTC. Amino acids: CASSAGTSGGAFEQFF. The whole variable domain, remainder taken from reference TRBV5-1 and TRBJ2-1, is KAGVTQTPRYLIKTRGQQVTLSCSPISGHRSVSWYQQTPGQGLQFLFEYFSETQRNKGNFPGRFSGRQFSNSRSEMNVSTLELGDSALYLCASSAGTSGGAFEQFFGPGTRLTVL.

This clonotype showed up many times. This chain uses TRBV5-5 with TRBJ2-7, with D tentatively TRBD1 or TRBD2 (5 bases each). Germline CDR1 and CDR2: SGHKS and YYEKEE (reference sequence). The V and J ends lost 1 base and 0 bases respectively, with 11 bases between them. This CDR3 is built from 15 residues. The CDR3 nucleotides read TGTGCCAGCAGCTTGACCGGGGCGAGCTCCTACGAGCAGTACTTC. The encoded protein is CASSLTGASSYEQYF.

The CDR3 DNA reads as TGTGCCAGCAGTTCCAGCGACCCAGGGGTGAATAGGCAGTTCTTC. Its protein product is CASSSSDPGVNRQFF. The chain combines TRBV12-3 or TRBV12-4 with TRBJ2-1; tentative D call: TRBD1 (6 bases). CDR3 size: 15 residues. Trimming pared 4 bases from V and 12 bases from J, leaving 22 bases between.

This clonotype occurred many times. CDR3 sequence: CASSQGRGRAGIDTQYF. DNA of the CDR3: TGTGCCAGCAGCCAGGGTCGAGGGAGGGCCGGCATAGATACGCAGTATTTT. The V and J genes are TRBV7-2 and TRBJ2-3; TRBD2 matches at 7 bases. CDR1 is SGHTA and CDR2 is FQGNSA in the germline V gene. The CDR3 is 17 residues long. V lost 5 bases to trimming and J lost 5 bases; unmatched junction nucleotides: 16.

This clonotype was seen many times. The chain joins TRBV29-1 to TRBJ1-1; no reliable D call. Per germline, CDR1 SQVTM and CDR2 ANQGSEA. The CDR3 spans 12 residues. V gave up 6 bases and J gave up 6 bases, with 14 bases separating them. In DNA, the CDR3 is TGCAGCGTCCTAAGGGCGAGCCCTGAAGCTTTCTTT. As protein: CSVLRASPEAFF.

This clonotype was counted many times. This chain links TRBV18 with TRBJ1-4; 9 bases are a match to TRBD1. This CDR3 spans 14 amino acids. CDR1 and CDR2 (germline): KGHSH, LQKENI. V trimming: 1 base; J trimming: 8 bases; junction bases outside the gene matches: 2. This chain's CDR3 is CASSPRTGAEKLFF. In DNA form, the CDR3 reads TGTGCCAGCTCACCACGGACAGGGGCCGAAAAACTGTTTTTT.

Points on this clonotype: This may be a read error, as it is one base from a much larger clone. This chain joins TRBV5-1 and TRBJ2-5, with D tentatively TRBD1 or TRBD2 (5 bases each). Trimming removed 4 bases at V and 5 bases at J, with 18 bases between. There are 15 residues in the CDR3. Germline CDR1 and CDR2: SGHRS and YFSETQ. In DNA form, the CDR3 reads TGCGCCAGCAGCCTAGAACGGGGCCATGGGGAGACCCAGTACTTC. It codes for CASSLERGHGETQYF.